This record looks at one TCR beta chain sequence and its context. What it binds is not known. This sample was taken from a study of siplizumab effects on memory and regulatory T cells. Roughly 10^5 TCR templates underwent assay in each sample. The table came from immunoSEQ multiplex PCR; TCRdb's copy has only in-frame clones and leaves some out. This sample carries about 56,000 clones, about 97% of them seen once, and the ten largest clones take 1.1%. Sequence data were generated for unstimulated naive, memory, effector memory and TEMRA subsets in three donor pairs. The CDR3 totals 12 residues. V was clipped by 0 bases and J by 8 bases, with 8 bases between them. CDR1 SGDLS and CDR2 YYNGEE come from the germline V gene. Study conclusions and caveats: Sequences below about 10^-5 frequency were poorly captured, and few alloreactive clones mapped to unstimulated subsets. Siplizumab produced a significant drop in alloreactive sequences attributable to unstimulated CD4+ memory cells.

This TCR came from a human donor in good health. The sample comprised naive CD8+ T cells sorted from blood. This chain connects TRBV9 to TRBJ1-2, with D hard to call. The CDR3 nucleotides read TGTGCCAGCAGCGTAGTCGGAGGGGGCTACACCTTC. Translated, it gives CASSVVGGGYTF.